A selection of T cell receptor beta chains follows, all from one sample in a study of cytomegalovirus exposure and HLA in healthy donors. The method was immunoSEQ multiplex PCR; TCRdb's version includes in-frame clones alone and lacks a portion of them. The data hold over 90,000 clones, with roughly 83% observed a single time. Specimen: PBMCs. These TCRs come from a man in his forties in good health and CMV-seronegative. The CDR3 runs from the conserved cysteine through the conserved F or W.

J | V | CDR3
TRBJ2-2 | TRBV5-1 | CASSFRSQTGELFF
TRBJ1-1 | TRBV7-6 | CASSLAGQGNTEAFF
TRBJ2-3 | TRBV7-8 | CASSPGLAGDYTDTQYF
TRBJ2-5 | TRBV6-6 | CASSYLSGGPQETQYF
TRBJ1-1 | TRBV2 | CASCGDMNTEAFF
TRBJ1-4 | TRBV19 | CASSNRQGGGLFF
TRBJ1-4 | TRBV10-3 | CATGAVGQVNEKLFF
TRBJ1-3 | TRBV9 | CASALGYGQGAISGNTIYF
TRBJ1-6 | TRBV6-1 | CASGRQGENSPLHF
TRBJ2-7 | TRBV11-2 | CASSPRRDGLYEQYF
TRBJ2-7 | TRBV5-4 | CASSLGGQGYEQYF
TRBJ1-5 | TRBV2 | CASRPTGFNQPQHF
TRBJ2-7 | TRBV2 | CASSDGGQTTYEQYF
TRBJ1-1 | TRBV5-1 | CASTVLGGTEAFF
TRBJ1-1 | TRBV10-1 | CASSEKGQGAIEAFF
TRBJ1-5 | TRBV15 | CATSRDRGGANQPQHF
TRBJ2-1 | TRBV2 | CASSGAGSGGIGWFF
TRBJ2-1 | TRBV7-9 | CASSFPSRGGSYNEQFF
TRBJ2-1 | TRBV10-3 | CAISLAGGSYNEQFF
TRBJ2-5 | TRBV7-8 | CASSPSRTSGQETQYF
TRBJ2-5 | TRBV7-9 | CASSGGGETQYF
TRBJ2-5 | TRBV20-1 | CSARDRETQYF
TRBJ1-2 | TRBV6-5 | CASSAQGQDYGYTF
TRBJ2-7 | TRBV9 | CASSIGPGQGAGYEQYF
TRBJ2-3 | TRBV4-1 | CASSQESQGAGTDTQYF
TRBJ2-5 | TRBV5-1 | CASSLGGRGAQETQYF
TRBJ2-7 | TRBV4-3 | CASSQDPLAGTYEQYF
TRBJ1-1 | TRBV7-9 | CASSPGPTRGTEAFF
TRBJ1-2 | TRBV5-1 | CASSWGESGYTF
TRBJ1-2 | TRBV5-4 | CASSFPGQGTDGYTF
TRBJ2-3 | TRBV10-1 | CASSESSGGFSDTQYF
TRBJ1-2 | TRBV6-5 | CASSYRVDRGRGYTF
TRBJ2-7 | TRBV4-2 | CASSPDSASAYEQYF
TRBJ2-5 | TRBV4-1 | CASSQDVSRETQYF
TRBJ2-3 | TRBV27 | CASSFTGGLPDTQYF
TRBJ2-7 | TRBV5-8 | CASSPARVQQYF
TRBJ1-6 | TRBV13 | CASSSRGGFNSPLHF
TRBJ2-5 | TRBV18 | CASSLGGEETQYF
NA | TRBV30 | CAWTLTGSSFYEQYF
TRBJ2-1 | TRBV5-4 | CASSSGGASSYNEQFF
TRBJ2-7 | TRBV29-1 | CSVVLRDRGYEQYF
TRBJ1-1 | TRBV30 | CAWRLSGGLAFF
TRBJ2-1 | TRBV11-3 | CASSARQYNEQFF
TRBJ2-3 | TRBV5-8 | CASSTRLVSPDTQYF
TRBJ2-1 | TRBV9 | CASSERGGLANEQFF
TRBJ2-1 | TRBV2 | CASRNLAGDYNEQFF
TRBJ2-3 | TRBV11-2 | CASSTDRGGADTQYF